The clone carrying this T cell receptor beta chain was found a few times. The antigen is undetermined. Other DNA sequences in this specimen translate into the identical CDR3. Primers: 60 Vbeta forward and 13 Jbeta reverse. Using immunoSEQ multiplex PCR, the repertoire was profiled, and TCRdb retains in-frame clones only, with some absent. The table records 150,000 or so clones, roughly 79% of them present only once. The CDR3 extends over 14 amino acids. Trimming stripped 0 bases from V and 4 bases from J, with 11 bases between. From germline, CDR1 is SGDLS and CDR2 YYNGEE. This record comes from a study of cytomegalovirus exposure and HLA in healthy donors. Study results and limitations: Sequencing had likely introduced a cluster of highly shared sequence variants as an artifact. Reported findings show TCR beta sequences accurately forecast HLA-A and HLA-B alleles in most subjects.

The chain combines TRBV9 with TRBJ2-7; possible D gene TRBD2, 7 bases. The specimen sequenced was PBMCs. The clonotype originates from a woman between 40 and 50 years old in good health and CMV-seronegative. The CDR3 spells CASSVAGGPYEQYF. The CDR3 nucleotides are TGTGCCAGCAGCGTAGCGGGGGGCCCTTACGAGCAGTACTTC.